The 3 T cell receptor beta chains listed next were all sequenced from one sample in a study of PD-1 blockade in classical Hodgkin lymphoma. The method was immunoSEQ multiplex PCR; TCRdb's version includes in-frame clones alone and lacks a portion of them. The sample comprises 75,000 to 95,000 clones, more than 80% of which are singletons, and approximately 17% rests with the top ten. Stated time point: cycle 4 day 1 (C4D1), after five to seven weeks of nivolumab. Every one of the patients relapsed after autologous stem cell transplantation (brentuximab vedotin exposure was variable). The material sequenced was peripheral blood mononuclear cells (PBMCs), taken before the fourth cycle of nivolumab. The origin of the receptors is a human donor with classical Hodgkin lymphoma.

V gene TRBV27 combines with J gene TRBJ2-7; D ambiguous. V was cut by 3 bases and J by 3 bases, with 12 bases left in between. CDR1 is MNHEY and CDR2 is SMNVEV in the germline V gene (reference sequence). The CDR3 contains 14 residues. The CDR3 is CASSFRVAGYEQYF. The CDR3 region has the DNA TGTGCCAGCAGTTTTAGGGTAGCAGGCTACGAGCAGTACTTC.

The chain employs TRBV5-1 and TRBJ1-2; no clear D gene. V was trimmed by 2 bases and J by 0 bases, leaving 14 bases between them. Per germline, CDR1 SGHRS and CDR2 YFSETQ. The CDR3 loop spans 16 amino acids. CDR3 in amino acids: CASSLGEVSANYGYTF. CDR3 bases: TGCGCCAGCAGCTTAGGAGAAGTCTCAGCTAACTATGGCTACACCTTC.

The chain is built from TRBV2 and TRBJ2-7; 7 bases fit TRBD1. This CDR3 comprises 15 residues. Germline loops: CDR1 SNHLY, CDR2 FYNNEI. V lost 2 bases to trimming and J lost 0 bases; unmatched junction nucleotides: 4. The CDR3 loop is CASSELGTVSYEQYF. The CDR3 region has the DNA TGTGCCAGCAGTGAACTCGGGACAGTCTCCTACGAGCAGTACTTC.